This is a list of T cell receptor beta chains from one sample in a study of blood T cells in healthy people across ages. MiXCR was run by TCRdb on the 5' RACE reads, yielding one entry per CDR3 protein. The data show roughly 800,000 distinct CDR3 sequences, with about three fifths seen just once and approximately 20% held by the top ten. Source material: blood. All receptors derive from a man aged 25 to 45 in good health. The CDR3 runs from the conserved cysteine through the conserved F or W. D genes are given only for firm matches. Where a row states a size, it is once, few, many or the class of an expanded clone; other rows omit it.

abundance	v_gene	d_gene	j_gene	CDR3aa	CDR3nt
NA	TRBV12-3/TRBV12-4	NA	TRBJ2-7	CASGISGPHEQYF	TGTGCCAGCGGGATTTCAGGTCCCCACGAGCAGTACTTC
few	TRBV6-1	TRBD1	TRBJ1-1	CASSEAGTAGRAFF	TGTGCCAGCAGTGAGGCCGGGACAGCCGGTCGGGCTTTCTTT
few	TRBV18	NA	TRBJ2-5	CASSPGLEETQYF	TGTGCCAGCTCACCCGGGCTAGAAGAGACCCAGTACTTC
NA	TRBV20-1	NA	TRBJ2-5	CSAKAGIQETQYF	TGCAGTGCTAAGGCCGGGATCCAAGAGACCCAGTACTTC
few	TRBV6-5	TRBD2	TRBJ2-1	CASSSTSGVPDEQFF	TGTGCCAGCAGTTCGACTAGCGGGGTCCCCGATGAGCAGTTCTTC
few	TRBV7-2	TRBD1	TRBJ2-7	CASSSRDRVHEQYF	TGTGCCAGCAGCAGCCGGGACAGGGTCCACGAGCAGTACTTC
NA	TRBV29-1	TRBD1	TRBJ1-1	CSALTGSTEAFF	TGCAGCGCTCTGACAGGGTCCACTGAAGCTTTCTTT
few	TRBV5-1	NA	TRBJ2-3	CASSLGLLESDTQYF	TGCGCCAGCAGCTTGGGGCTACTAGAGTCAGATACGCAGTATTTT
NA	TRBV20-1	NA	TRBJ2-3	CSAYRVSTDTQYF	TGCAGTGCTTACAGGGTGAGCACAGATACGCAGTATTTT
few	TRBV10-3	NA	TRBJ1-1	CAISADTNTEAFF	TGTGCCATCAGTGCGGACACGAACACTGAAGCTTTCTTT
NA	TRBV20-1	NA	TRBJ1-1	CSARDLVNGQEAFF	TGCAGTGCTAGAGATCTCGTTAACGGACAAGAAGCTTTCTTT
NA	TRBV3-1	NA	TRBJ2-1	CAGSSGIRNEQFF	TGTGCCGGATCGTCAGGCATAAGAAATGAGCAGTTCTTC
NA	TRBV28	TRBD1	TRBJ2-4	CASRGRDRVWVNEQYF	TGTGCCAGCAGGGGTAGGGACAGGGTTTGGGTCAATGAGCAGTACTTC
NA	TRBV5-1	TRBD2	TRBJ2-3	CASSPGVAGGRTDTQYF	TGCGCCAGCAGCCCCGGGGTAGCGGGGGGCCGGACAGATACGCAGTATTTT
NA	TRBV4-2	TRBD1	TRBJ1-6	CASTRPDRENSPLHF	TGTGCCAGCACCCGACCCGACAGGGAAAATTCACCCCTCCACTTT
few	TRBV4-2	TRBD2	TRBJ2-7	CASSQERGEYEQYF	TGTGCCAGCAGCCAAGAGCGGGGGGAATACGAGCAGTACTTC
NA	TRBV28	NA	TRBJ2-7	CASSLGVPAYEQYF	TGTGCCAGCAGTTTAGGTGTTCCTGCCTACGAGCAGTACTTC
few	TRBV6-5	TRBD1	TRBJ2-5	CASSYGTGQTQYF	TGTGCCAGCAGTTACGGGACAGGGCAGACCCAGTACTTC
few	TRBV7-2	NA	TRBJ1-2	CASSASIGALRGYTF	TGTGCCAGCAGCGCGTCGATCGGGGCGCTACGGGGCTACACCTTC
NA	TRBV7-2	NA	TRBJ2-7	CASSQTVYSPPEQYF	TGTGCCAGCAGCCAGACAGTGTATTCCCCTCCCGAGCAGTACTTC
few	TRBV29-1	NA	TRBJ1-2	CSVGESYGYTF	TGCAGCGTTGGGGAAAGCTATGGCTACACCTTC
NA	TRBV4-2	NA	TRBJ1-2	CASSQVRSDYGYTF	TGTGCCAGCAGCCAAGTAAGGAGTGACTATGGCTACACCTTC
few	TRBV7-2	TRBD1	TRBJ1-2	CASSKDRDYGYTF	TGTGCCAGCAGCAAGGACAGGGACTATGGCTACACCTTC
NA	TRBV20-1	TRBD2	TRBJ2-7	CSARGSGLAGVYEQYF	TGCAGTGCTAGAGGGAGCGGACTAGCGGGGGTCTACGAGCAGTACTTC
NA	TRBV4-3	NA	TRBJ2-7	CASSPGGNSPYEQYF	TGCGCCAGCTCTCCTGGGGGAAACTCACCCTACGAGCAGTACTTC
once	TRBV6-1	NA	TRBJ1-5	CASGQFNQPQHF	TGTGCCAGTGGTCAGTTCAATCAGCCCCAGCATTTT
NA	TRBV9	NA	TRBJ2-1	CASSGGGRSYNEQFF	TGTGCCAGCAGCGGGGGGGGCAGGTCCTACAATGAGCAGTTCTTC
NA	TRBV6-2/TRBV6-3	NA	TRBJ1-1	CASSTRDIRLNTEAFF	TGTGCCAGCAGTACCCGGGACATCCGACTGAACACTGAAGCTTTCTTT
NA	TRBV2	TRBD1	TRBJ1-2	CASSEWTGSNGYTF	TGTGCCAGCAGTGAATGGACAGGGTCGAATGGCTACACCTTC
NA	TRBV28	NA	TRBJ2-5	CASSLGGATYNERYF	TGTGCCAGCAGTTTGGGCGGGGCGACCTACAATGAGCGGTACTTC
NA	TRBV5-6	NA	TRBJ1-1	CASSRPRDWNTEAFF	TGTGCCAGCAGCCGTCCCAGGGATTGGAACACTGAAGCTTTCTTT